This T cell receptor beta chain is from a study of graft-versus-host responses after intestinal transplantation. Study details: Tacrolimus plus steroids were given to all recipients for approximately 3 years, preceded by anti-thymocyte globulin induction.

The V gene end was trimmed by 2 bases and the J gene end by 5 bases; junction bases not matched to a gene: 3. From germline, CDR1 is WNHNN and CDR2 SYGVQD (reference sequence). The CDR3 is made up of 16 amino acids. Data came from immunoSEQ multiplex PCR; TCRdb stores just in-frame clones and leaves some out. The sample consists of roughly 25,000 clones, more than 85% of them appearing once. Study observations and caveats: Levels of circulating GvH clones at their peak were associated with early post-transplant HvG declines.

The sample holds one count of this clone. The antigen is not known. This material consisted of PBMCs, taken just over 38 days after intestinal transplant. The source is a human patient who received an intestinal transplant, so some T cells may come from the graft donor. The chain links TRBV10-1 to TRBJ2-1; 13 positions match TRBD2. The CDR3 sequence: CASSEGLAGAHNEQFF. For the CDR3, the DNA is TGCGCCAGCAGTGAGGGACTAGCGGGAGCCCACAATGAGCAGTTCTTC.